This T cell receptor beta chain was identified in a study of OX40 agonist ivuxolimab in advanced cancers. Looking at the study overall: Ivuxolimab, which targeted the costimulatory receptor OX40 (CD134), was an agonistic, fully human IgG2 monoclonal antibody. Intravenous ivuxolimab was administered to patients every 2 weeks at six dose levels: 0.01, 0.1, 0.3, 1.5, 3 and 10 mg/kg. Of the approximately 54 dose-escalation patients, hepatocellular carcinoma was present in about 20, melanoma in about 15, renal cell carcinoma in 9 and head and neck cancer in 9. A male proportion of 70% to 90% and a mean age of approximately 61 years, ranging from roughly 23 to 85, were recorded for the dose-escalation cohort. Patients were allowed to have had prior anti-PD-1, anti-PD-L1 or anti-CTLA-4 therapy, and more than 30% of the dose-escalation patients had previously received checkpoint inhibitors. Partial responses were achieved by three dose-escalation patients, of whom one had hepatocellular carcinoma and two had cutaneous melanoma. Peripheral TCRbeta sequencing aimed to test whether ivuxolimab altered TCR sequence diversity and caused clonal T-cell expansion. The paper reports the monotherapy dose-escalation portion (N of about 47 patients) of the phase I ivuxolimab trial. General findings and caveats noted by the study authors: In partial responders in the 0.1-3.0 mg/kg groups, normalized peripheral clonal expansion was found to be among the lowest, especially among CD8+ T cells. Low levels of normalized T-cell clonal expansion were also seen in some patients who did not respond. The antigen specificity of the clonally expanded peripheral T cells was not determined. At doses of 0.1 to 3.0 mg/kg, clonal expansion of both CD4+ and CD8+ T cells in blood was seen between baseline and week 6. After ivuxolimab, CD8+ T cells had more expanded clones than CD4+ T cells on average.

Trimming costs V 10 bases and J 3 bases, and their ends lie 18 bases apart. CDR1 and CDR2 (WNHNN, SYGVQD) derive from the germline V gene (reference sequence). The CDR3 runs 14 amino acids, cysteine and phenylalanine included. The entry retains the CDR3 DNA only, 42 bases that are in frame from base 1. Genomic DNA was extracted from sorted cells for sequencing of the TCRbeta CDR3 region. The immunoSEQ Assay was used for sequencing of TCRbeta CDR3 regions. The table comes from immuneACCESS by way of TCRdb, which keeps in-frame sequences with V and J called. Part of the clones is missing from these tables; in studies checked, under half for an unresolved V gene and the rest for unknown reasons. Present in this sample are about 52,000 clones, roughly 83% of which were seen just once. The top ten clones comprise approximately 13% of the sample. The trial excluded patients who had a history of autoimmune disease or who were on systemic immunosuppression. Peripheral blood for TCR sequencing was collected from all dose cohorts at baseline, on cycle 4 day 1, and on cycle 7 day 1. Samples were obtained from an open-label, multicenter, first-in-human phase I dose-escalation trial of ivuxolimab. Adults with locally advanced or metastatic head and neck squamous cell, hepatocellular, melanoma or renal cell carcinoma were enrolled in the trial. CD4+ and CD8+ T cells were sorted separately from peripheral blood before TCR sequencing.

As for this clone: This receptor's antigen is unknown. No clone much larger than this one lies a single base away; base qualities are absent.

The sample here was CD4+ or CD8+ T cells sorted from blood, taken in a trial of the OX40 agonist ivuxolimab. This clonotype was sampled from an adult with an advanced solid tumor such as melanoma, head and neck, liver or kidney cancer. The V and J genes are TRBV10-1 and TRBJ2-5; the D gene cannot be resolved beyond TRBD1 or TRBD2, each matching 7 bases. The CDR3 region has the sequence CAIDREGREETQYF. The nucleotide sequence is TGCGCCATTGACAGGGAAGGGAGGGAAGAGACCCAGTACTTC.